These 17 T cell receptor beta chains originate from one sample sequenced in a study of T-cell memory formation after mild COVID-19. TCRdb reprocessed the 5' RACE reads with MiXCR, giving one entry per CDR3 protein. Altogether around 370,000 distinct CDR3 sequences are present, about 21% being singletons, with the ten largest covering approximately 12%. The sample taken for sequencing was PBMCs or a T cell subset sorted from them (not recorded which). All receptors come from an adult woman who had mild COVID-19 (a few samples of this study predate the infection). Cell type and time point are not known.

This rearrangement joins TRBV5-1 to TRBJ2-1; 10 bases match TRBD2. With V trimmed by 1 base and J by 5 bases, 3 bases remained unmatched. The germline CDR1 and CDR2 sequences are SGHRS and YFSETQ. The CDR3 totals 15 residues. The DNA for the CDR3 is TGCGCCAGCAGCTTGCTCAGCGGGGGGGACAATGAGCAGTTCTTC. The encoded protein is CASSLLSGGDNEQFF.

The chain links TRBV4-2 to TRBJ2-3; perhaps TRBD1 as D (6 bases). The V gene lost 1 base and the J gene lost 3 bases, with 11 bases spanning the gap. Germline V gene sequence: CDR1 LGHNA, CDR2 YNFKEQ. CDR3 size: 15 residues. Here the CDR3 DNA reads TGTGCCAGCAGCCAAGTGTCAGGGGAAACAGATACGCAGTATTTT. Amino acid sequence: CASSQVSGETDTQYF.

In this sample, this clonotype turned up a few times. V is TRBV7-2 and J is TRBJ1-5; D remains ambiguous. Germline loops: CDR1 SGHTA, CDR2 FQGNSA. This CDR3 has 15 amino acids. V was shortened by 5 bases and J by 0 bases, with 11 bases between the two germline ends. CDR3 in DNA: TGTGCCAGCAGCACCCAAAAAGGTAGCAATCAGCCCCAGCATTTT. Its protein product is CASSTQKGSNQPQHF.

The CDR3 sequence is CASSPSRANEQFF. As DNA, the CDR3 is TGTGCCAGCAGTCCGTCAAGGGCCAATGAGCAGTTCTTC. This chain uses TRBV7-9 with TRBJ2-1; D gene ambiguous. The V and J ends lost 6 bases and 6 bases respectively, with 12 bases between them. Germline V CDR1 and CDR2: SEHNR, FQNEAQ (reference sequence). This CDR3 comprises 13 residues.

This clonotype was found a few times. V and J are TRBV29-1 and TRBJ2-1, with D hard to call. CDR3 length: 11 residues. Germline V lookup: CDR1 SQVTM, CDR2 ANQGSEA. V was trimmed by 3 bases and J by 6 bases, leaving 6 bases between them. The CDR3 DNA follows: TGCAGCGTTGAGATCCGCAATGAGCAGTTCTTC. This gives the protein CSVEIRNEQFF.

This clonotype showed up just a few times. This chain links TRBV7-9 with TRBJ2-7; possibly TRBD2 for D (5 bases). The CDR3 covers 16 residues. V lost 1 base to trimming and J lost 1 base, with 14 bases between them. Germline assignment: CDR1 SEHNR and CDR2 FQNEAQ (reference sequence). This CDR3 is CASSLGGEGASYEQYF. The CDR3 nucleotides read TGTGCCAGCAGCTTAGGTGGTGAGGGAGCTTCCTACGAGCAGTACTTC.

Concerning this clonotype: A single base separates this from a much larger clone, so it may be a read error. The chain joins TRBV3-1 to TRBJ1-1; 8 nucleotides agree with TRBD1. The CDR3 is 15 amino acids. With V trimmed by 4 bases and J by 4 bases, 8 bases remained unmatched. Per the germline V gene, CDR1 is LGHDT and CDR2 is YNNKEL (reference sequence). The CDR3 DNA sequence: TGTGCCAGCAGCCCCTTGGAACAGGGGGGCACTGAAGCTTTCTTT. Translating gives CASSPLEQGGTEAFF.

This clonotype was detected only a few times. The CDR3 bases are TGTGCCAGCAGCTTAGCGGGACAGGCTCAGCCCCAGCATTTT. Translation gives CASSLAGQAQPQHF. J is TRBJ1-5 and V is TRBV7-8, with 8 positions matching TRBD1. The V gene's germline CDR1 is SGHVS and CDR2 FQNEAQ. This CDR3 spans 14 amino acids. With V trimmed by 0 bases and J by 6 bases, 1 base remained unmatched.

This clonotype was counted between two and nine times. The chain has TRBV12-3 or TRBV12-4 and TRBJ2-1; no clear D gene. The V and J ends lost 2 bases and 9 bases respectively, with 11 bases between them. There are 13 residues in the CDR3. The chain's CDR3 is CASSLRNLVEQFF. CDR3 nucleotides: TGTGCCAGCAGTTTAAGGAATCTTGTTGAGCAGTTCTTC.

This clonotype turned up a few times. The chain carries TRBV25-1 and TRBJ2-2; D is perhaps TRBD2 (5 bases). The CDR3 covers 15 residues. The V gene lost 3 bases and the J gene lost 6 bases, with 14 bases spanning the gap. The germline V gene encodes CDR1 MGHDK and CDR2 SYGVNS. In DNA form, the CDR3 reads TGTGCCAGCAGTGATCCGGGAACACGGGCCGGGGAGCTGTTTTTT. It codes for CASSDPGTRAGELFF. The whole variable domain, filled in from reference TRBV25-1 and TRBJ2-2, reads EADIYQTPRYLVIGTGKKITLECSQTMGHDKMYWYQQDPGMELHLIHYSYGVNSTEKGDLSSESTVSRIRTEHFPLTLESARPSHTSQYLCASSDPGTRAGELFFGEGSRLTVL.

The chain combines TRBV14 with TRBJ2-1; D uncertain. CDR1 SGHDN and CDR2 FVKESK come from the germline V gene. The CDR3 is 15 residues long. V was trimmed by 4 bases and J by 1 base, leaving 11 bases between them. In DNA form, the CDR3 reads TGTGCCAGCAGCCCACAAGGACCTTCCTACAATGAGCAGTTCTTC. It is translated as CASSPQGPSYNEQFF.

V is TRBV2 and J is TRBJ2-1; TRBD2 matches 10 bases. Unmatched junction bases numbered 4, after V lost 7 bases and J lost 4 bases. The CDR3 runs 14 residues. The germline CDR1 and CDR2 sequences are SNHLY and FYNNEI. The CDR3 loop reads CASILLAGYNEQFF. CDR3 nucleotides: TGTGCCAGCATTCTACTAGCGGGGTACAATGAGCAGTTCTTC.

This clonotype was observed at least ten times. J is TRBJ2-5 and V is TRBV7-6; 8 bases agree with TRBD1. The CDR3 contains 14 residues. V lost 5 bases and J lost 2; bases outside the gene matches: 4. CDR1 and CDR2 (germline): SGHVS, FNYEAQ. CDR3 residues: CASSPTGVQETQYF. CDR3 sequence (DNA): TGTGCCAGCAGCCCGACAGGGGTGCAAGAGACCCAGTACTTC.

This clonotype was picked up a small number of times. The rearrangement uses TRBV7-2 and TRBJ1-5; tentatively, D is TRBD1 (5 bases). The V gene's germline CDR1 is SGHTA and CDR2 FQGNSA. There are 17 residues in the CDR3. Trimming shortened V by 5 bases and J by 0 bases, and 17 bases separated the two germline ends. The CDR3 loop reads CASSQQARTSSNQPQHF. The CDR3 region has the DNA TGTGCCAGCAGCCAACAGGCTCGGACGTCTAGCAATCAGCCCCAGCATTTT. Combining the CDR3 with reference TRBV7-2 and TRBJ1-5 gives the whole variable domain GAGVSQSPSNKVTEKGKDVELRCDPISGHTALYWYRQSLGQGLEFLIYFQGNSAPDKSGLPSDRFSAERTGGSVSTLTIQRTQQEDSAVYLCASSQQARTSSNQPQHFGDGTRLSIL.

The chain joins TRBV25-1 to TRBJ2-5; D might be TRBD2 (6 bases). V lost 9 bases and J 5 bases, leaving 13 bases between the germline ends. Germline V CDR1 and CDR2: MGHDK, SYGVNS. This CDR3 is built from 12 residues. CDR3 residues: CASGGARETQYF. The CDR3 DNA reads TGTGCCAGTGGAGGGGCACGGGAGACCCAGTACTTC.

The rearrangement joins TRBV20-1 to TRBJ2-2, with D unclear. V gave up 2 bases and J gave up 7 bases, with 14 bases separating them. CDR3 length equals 14 residues. Germline CDR1 DFQATT, CDR2 SNEGSKA (reference sequence). CDR3 in DNA: TGCAGTGCTAGATTTCCACTTGGGCGCGGGGAGCTGTTTTTT. It is translated as CSARFPLGRGELFF.

The V and J genes are TRBV5-1 and TRBJ1-2; 8 bases fit TRBD1. The CDR3 runs to 13 residues. V lost 6 bases to trimming and J lost 8 bases; unmatched junction nucleotides: 9. In germline, CDR1 is SGHRS, CDR2 YFSETQ. The CDR3 is CASNVGQAYGYTF. As DNA, the CDR3 is TGCGCCAGCAACGTGGGACAGGCTTACGGCTACACCTTC.